This TCR beta chain was identified during a study of cytomegalovirus exposure and HLA in healthy donors. Overall study context: The use of the same platform for the 100 to 150 validation repertoires and the roughly 730 first-cohort repertoires was reported by a later analysis.

Overall study results and limits: Some public TCRs appeared in many individuals, while most sequences were rare. Researchers catalogued about 160 TCR beta chains as cytomegalovirus-associated.

This CDR3 contains 16 residues. Germline V CDR1 and CDR2: SGHKS, YYEKEE (reference sequence). The V segment lost 0 bases and the J segment 6 bases; nucleotides outside the gene matches: 10. Concerning this clone itself: Antigen: not known.

Only in-frame clones appear in the TCRdb table, and some are missing; sequencing was by immunoSEQ multiplex PCR. The sample yields over 200,000 clones, 85% to 90% seen once. The chain couples TRBV5-5 to TRBJ1-2, with TRBD1 identical over 8 bases. The sequence came from a woman between 18 and 29 years old in good health and CMV-seronegative. The sequencing sample was made of PBMCs. This CDR3 reads CASSLGPTGVFDGYTF. The CDR3 DNA reads TGTGCCAGCAGCTTGGGGCCGACAGGGGTTTTCGATGGCTACACCTTC. The full variable domain, in which reference TRBV5-5 and TRBJ1-2 provide the parts outside the CDR3, is DAGVTQSPTHLIKTRGQQVTLRCSPISGHKSVSWYQQVLGQGPQFIFQYYEKEERGRGNFPDRFSARQFPNYSSELNVNALLLGDSALYLCASSLGPTGVFDGYTFGSGTRLTVV.